This paragraph covers one T cell receptor beta chain sequence. Its antigen is unknown. The data were obtained in a study of cytomegalovirus exposure and HLA in healthy donors. Overall study: Earlier findings included approximately 120 million unique TCR beta sequences obtained from 180 million or so T cells.

PCR involved 60 Vbeta and 13 Jbeta primers. Libraries were prepared by immunoSEQ multiplex PCR; TCRdb keeps only in-frame clonotypes and omits some of them. The sample lists approximately 150,000 clones; approximately 79% were seen once. Study-wide results and caveats: The productive fraction for most TCR beta V segments was about 87% or about 30% in an earlier analysis. While the bulk of TCR sequences proved rare, some public TCRs turned up in many donors.

The clonotype comes from a woman in her twenties or thirties in good health and CMV-seronegative. Sequencing was done on a sample of PBMCs.

The CDR3 DNA sequence: TGTGCCAGTACTCCGACAGGGGGCGCGAGTGGCTACACCTTC. Amino acids: CASTPTGGASGYTF. The chain recombines TRBV19 with TRBJ1-2; 10 bases agree with TRBD1. The CDR3 consists of 14 residues. V was clipped by 7 bases and J by 7 bases; unmatched bases: 9. Germline assignment: CDR1 LNHDA and CDR2 SQIVND (reference sequence).